Listed below are T cell receptor beta chains from one sample, sequenced in a study of blood T cell repertoires in COVID-19. The table came from immunoSEQ multiplex PCR; TCRdb's copy has only in-frame clones and leaves some out. The sample holds about 370,000 clones, approximately 92% seen once. Material for sequencing was PBMCs or T cells enriched from blood (not recorded which). Source of these receptors: a man aged 18 to 29 who had recovered from COVID-19. Both conserved end residues are part of each CDR3. The D gene is left open where the match is weak. A clone size is listed for some rows: how often the clone was seen (once, few, many), or a class if it is expanded.

>-|TRBV7-2|-|16|TRBJ1-5
CASSLAYRSGNQPQHF
TGTGCCAGCAGCTTAGCTTACAGGAGCGGCAATCAGCCCCAGCATTTT
>TRBD1|TRBV7-9|-|14|TRBJ2-5
CASSFQGVRETQYF
TGTGCCAGCAGCTTTCAGGGGGTACGGGAGACCCAGTACTTC
>-|TRBV19|-|14|TRBJ1-1
CASSFGEVNTEAFF
TGTGCCAGTAGTTTTGGGGAGGTGAACACTGAAGCTTTCTTT
>TRBD1|TRBV9|-|15|TRBJ1-2
CASSVTRTGVYGYTF
TGTGCCAGCAGCGTAACAAGGACAGGAGTCTATGGCTACACCTTC
>TRBD1|TRBV6-5|-|15|TRBJ2-7
CASSRPGTGSYEQYF
TGTGCCAGCAGTCGTCCCGGGACAGGCTCCTACGAGCAGTACTTC
>TRBD1|TRBV27|-|18|TRBJ1-2
CASSSLRDRKSPIYGYTF
TGTGCCAGCAGTTCCCTCCGGGACAGGAAGTCTCCTATCTATGGCTACACCTTC
>-|TRBV11-3|once|10|TRBJ1-2
CASSRGGYTF
TGTGCCAGCAGCCGGGGGGGCTACACCTTC
>-|TRBV7-8|-|15|TRBJ1-5
CASSQPGVSNQPQHF
TGTGCCAGCAGTCAACCAGGGGTTAGCAATCAGCCCCAGCATTTT
>TRBD2|TRBV5-4|-|15|TRBJ2-5
CASSHGTSGQETQYF
TGTGCCAGCAGCCACGGGACTAGCGGACAAGAGACCCAGTACTTC
>-|TRBV7-9|-|13|TRBJ1-4
CASSLGGAEKLFF
TGTGCCAGCAGCTTAGGAGGTGCGGAAAAACTGTTTTTT